The entry that follows covers one T cell receptor beta chain sequence. These data originate in a study of cytomegalovirus exposure and HLA in healthy donors. The PCR contained 60 Vbeta and 13 Jbeta primers. TCRdb's table, derived via immunoSEQ multiplex PCR, lists solely in-frame clones and lacks some. In the table there are roughly 100,000 clones, around 15% of which are singletons. This cohort consisted of healthy bone marrow donors. Trimming removed 0 bases from V and 1 base from J, with 17 bases in between. Germline assignment: CDR1 GTSNPN and CDR2 SVGIG (reference sequence). The CDR3 sequence is 17 residues long.

This clonotype originated in a female donor in good health and CMV-seronegative. This chain connects TRBV30 to TRBJ2-3, with a weak D call TRBD1 (6 bases). Sample: PBMCs. The CDR3 region has the DNA TGTGCCTGGAGTGTAATCCTGGCAGGGGTCGGCACAGATACGCAGTATTTT. This codes for CAWSVILAGVGTDTQYF.